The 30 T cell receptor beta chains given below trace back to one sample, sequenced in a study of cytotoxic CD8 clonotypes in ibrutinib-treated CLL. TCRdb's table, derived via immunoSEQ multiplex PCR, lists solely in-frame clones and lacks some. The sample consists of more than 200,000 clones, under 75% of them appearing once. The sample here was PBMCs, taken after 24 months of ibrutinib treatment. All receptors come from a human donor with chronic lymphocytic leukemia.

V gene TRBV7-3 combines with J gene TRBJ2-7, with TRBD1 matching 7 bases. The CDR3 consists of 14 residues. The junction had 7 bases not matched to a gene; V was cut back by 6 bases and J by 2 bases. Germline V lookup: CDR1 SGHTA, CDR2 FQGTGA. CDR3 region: CASRVTGNPYEQYF. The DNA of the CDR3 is TGTGCCAGCAGGGTGACAGGGAACCCCTACGAGCAGTACTTC.

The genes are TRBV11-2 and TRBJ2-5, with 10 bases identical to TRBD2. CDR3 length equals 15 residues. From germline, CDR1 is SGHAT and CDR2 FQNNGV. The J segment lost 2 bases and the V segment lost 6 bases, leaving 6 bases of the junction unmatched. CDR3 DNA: TGTGCCAGCAGACAACTAGCGGGACCACAAGAGACCCAGTACTTC. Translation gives CASRQLAGPQETQYF.

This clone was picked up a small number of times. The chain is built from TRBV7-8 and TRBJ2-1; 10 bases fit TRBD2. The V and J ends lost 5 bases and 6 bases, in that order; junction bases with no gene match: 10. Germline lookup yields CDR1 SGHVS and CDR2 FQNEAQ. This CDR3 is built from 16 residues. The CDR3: CASSHTPGLASNEQFF. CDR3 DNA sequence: TGTGCCAGCAGCCATACGCCGGGACTAGCGAGCAATGAGCAGTTCTTC. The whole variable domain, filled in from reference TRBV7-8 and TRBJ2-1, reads GAGVSQSPRYKVAKRGQDVALRCDPISGHVSLFWYQQALGQGPEFLTYFQNEAQLDKSGLPSDRFFAERPEGSVSTLKIQRTQQEDSAVYLCASSHTPGLASNEQFFGPGTRLTVL.

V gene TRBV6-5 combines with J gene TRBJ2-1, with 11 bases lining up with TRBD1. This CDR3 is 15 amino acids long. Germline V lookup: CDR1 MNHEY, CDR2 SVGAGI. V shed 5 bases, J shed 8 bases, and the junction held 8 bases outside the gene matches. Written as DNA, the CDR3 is TGTGCCAGCAGTATACGGACAGGGGGCAACGATGAGCAGTTCTTC. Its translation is CASSIRTGGNDEQFF.

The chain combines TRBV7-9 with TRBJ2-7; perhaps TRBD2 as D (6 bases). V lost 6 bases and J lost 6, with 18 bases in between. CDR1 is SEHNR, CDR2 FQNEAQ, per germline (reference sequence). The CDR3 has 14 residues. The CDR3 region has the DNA TGTGCCAGCAGTTTGTTATTGGACGGGAGCGAGCAGTACTTC. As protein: CASSLLLDGSEQYF.

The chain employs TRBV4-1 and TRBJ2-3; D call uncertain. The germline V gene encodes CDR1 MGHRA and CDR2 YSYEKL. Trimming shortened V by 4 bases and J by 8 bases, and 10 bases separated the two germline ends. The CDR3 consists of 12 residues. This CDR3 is CASSRPEPTQYF. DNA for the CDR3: TGCGCCAGCAGCCGACCTGAACCTACGCAGTATTTT.

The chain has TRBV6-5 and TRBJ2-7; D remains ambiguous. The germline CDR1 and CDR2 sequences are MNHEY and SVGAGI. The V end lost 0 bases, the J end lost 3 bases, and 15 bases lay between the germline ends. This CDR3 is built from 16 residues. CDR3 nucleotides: TGTGCCAGCAGTTACTCGGGTCCCCCATCCGTCTACGAGCAGTACTTC. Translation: CASSYSGPPSVYEQYF.

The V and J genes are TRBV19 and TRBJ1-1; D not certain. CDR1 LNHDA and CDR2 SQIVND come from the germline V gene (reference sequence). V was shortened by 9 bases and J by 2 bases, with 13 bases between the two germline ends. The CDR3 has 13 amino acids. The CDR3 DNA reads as TGTGCCAGCGGGGAGCAAATCAACACTGAAGCTTTCTTT. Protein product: CASGEQINTEAFF.

The CDR3 DNA is TGTGCTAGTGCCCCCCGGGAGCCCTACAATGAGCAGTTCTTC. Its translation: CASAPREPYNEQFF. The rearrangement uses TRBV12-5 and TRBJ2-1; perhaps TRBD2 as D (6 bases). Germline loops: CDR1 LGHNT, CDR2 FRNRAP. V was trimmed by 7 bases and J by 2 bases, leaving 12 bases between them. The CDR3 is 14 residues long. The full variable domain, in which reference TRBV12-5 and TRBJ2-1 provide the parts outside the CDR3, is DARVTQTPRHKVTEMGQEVTMRCQPILGHNTVFWYRQTMMQGLELLAYFRNRAPLDDSGMPKDRFSAEMPDATLATLKIQPSEPRDSAVYFCASAPREPYNEQFFGPGTRLTVL.

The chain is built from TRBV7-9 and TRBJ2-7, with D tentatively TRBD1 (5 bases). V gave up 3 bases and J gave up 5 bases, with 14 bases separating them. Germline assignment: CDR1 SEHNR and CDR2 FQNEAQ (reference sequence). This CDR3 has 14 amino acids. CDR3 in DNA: TGTGCCAGCAGCTTCGATGCCCAGGGAAACGAGCAGTACTTC. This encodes CASSFDAQGNEQYF.

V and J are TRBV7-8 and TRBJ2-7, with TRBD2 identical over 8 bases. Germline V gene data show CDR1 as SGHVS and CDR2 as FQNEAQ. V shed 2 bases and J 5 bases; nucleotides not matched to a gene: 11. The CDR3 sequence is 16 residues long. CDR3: CASSLLEREGYHEQYF. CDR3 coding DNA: TGTGCCAGCAGCTTACTCGAACGGGAGGGTTACCACGAGCAGTACTTC.

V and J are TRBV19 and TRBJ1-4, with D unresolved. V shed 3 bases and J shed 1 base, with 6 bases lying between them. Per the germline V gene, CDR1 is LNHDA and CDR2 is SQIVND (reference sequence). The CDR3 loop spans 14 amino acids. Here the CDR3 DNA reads TGTGCCAGTAGTATGACCGAAACTAATGAAAAACTGTTTTTT. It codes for CASSMTETNEKLFF.

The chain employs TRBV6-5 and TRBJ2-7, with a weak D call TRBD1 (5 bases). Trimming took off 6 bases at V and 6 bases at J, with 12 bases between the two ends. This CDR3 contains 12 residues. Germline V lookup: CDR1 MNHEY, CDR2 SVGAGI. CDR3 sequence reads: CASSYRRGEQYF. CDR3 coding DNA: TGTGCCAGCAGCTACCGTAGGGGCGAGCAGTACTTC.

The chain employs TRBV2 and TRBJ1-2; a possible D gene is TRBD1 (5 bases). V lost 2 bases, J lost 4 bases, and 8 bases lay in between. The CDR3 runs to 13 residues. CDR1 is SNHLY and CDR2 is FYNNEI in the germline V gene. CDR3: CASSEQGTYGYTF. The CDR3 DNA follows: TGTGCCAGCAGTGAACAGGGCACCTATGGCTACACCTTC.

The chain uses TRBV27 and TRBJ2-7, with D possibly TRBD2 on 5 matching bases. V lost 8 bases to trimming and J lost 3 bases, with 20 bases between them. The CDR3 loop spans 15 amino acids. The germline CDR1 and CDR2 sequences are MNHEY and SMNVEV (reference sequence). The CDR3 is CASGYSKDWGYEQYF. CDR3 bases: TGTGCCAGCGGGTACAGCAAGGACTGGGGCTACGAGCAGTACTTC.

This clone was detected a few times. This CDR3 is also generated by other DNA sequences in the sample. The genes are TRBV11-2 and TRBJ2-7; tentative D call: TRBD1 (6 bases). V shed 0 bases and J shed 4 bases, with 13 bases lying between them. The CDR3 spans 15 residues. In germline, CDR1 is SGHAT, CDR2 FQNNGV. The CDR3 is CASSLEWGPTYEQYF. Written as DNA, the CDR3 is TGTGCCAGCAGCTTAGAATGGGGGCCAACATACGAGCAGTACTTC.

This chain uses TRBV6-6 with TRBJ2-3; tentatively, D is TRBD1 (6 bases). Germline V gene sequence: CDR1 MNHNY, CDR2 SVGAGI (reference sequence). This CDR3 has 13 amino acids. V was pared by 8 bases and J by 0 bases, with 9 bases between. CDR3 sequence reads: CASGQSSTDTQYF. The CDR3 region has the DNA TGTGCCAGCGGACAGTCTAGCACAGATACGCAGTATTTT.

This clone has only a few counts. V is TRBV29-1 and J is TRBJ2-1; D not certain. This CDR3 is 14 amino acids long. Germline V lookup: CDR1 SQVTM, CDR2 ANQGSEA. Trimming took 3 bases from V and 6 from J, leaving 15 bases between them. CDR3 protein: CSVDKLALGNEQFF. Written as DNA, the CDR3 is TGCAGCGTTGATAAGTTGGCCCTCGGCAATGAGCAGTTCTTC.

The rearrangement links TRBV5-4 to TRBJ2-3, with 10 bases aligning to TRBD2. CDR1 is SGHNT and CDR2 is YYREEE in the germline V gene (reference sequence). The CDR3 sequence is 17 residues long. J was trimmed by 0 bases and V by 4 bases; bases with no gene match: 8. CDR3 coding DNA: TGTGCCAGCAGCGTTCTACTAGCGGGGACTAGCACAGATACGCAGTATTTT. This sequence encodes CASSVLLAGTSTDTQYF.

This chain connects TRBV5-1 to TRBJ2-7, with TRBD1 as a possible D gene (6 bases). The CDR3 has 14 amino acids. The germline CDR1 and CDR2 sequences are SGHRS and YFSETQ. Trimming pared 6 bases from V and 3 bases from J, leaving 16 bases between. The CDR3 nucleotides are TGCGCCAGCAAAGTCCGGGACATAGACTACGAGCAGTACTTC. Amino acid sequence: CASKVRDIDYEQYF.

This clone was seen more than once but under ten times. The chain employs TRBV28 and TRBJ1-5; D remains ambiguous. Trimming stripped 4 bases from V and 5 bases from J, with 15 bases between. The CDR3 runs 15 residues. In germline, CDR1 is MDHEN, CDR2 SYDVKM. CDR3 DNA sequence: TGTGCCAGCAGTTCGCCCGACATGGTCTATCAGCCCCAGCATTTT. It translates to CASSSPDMVYQPQHF.

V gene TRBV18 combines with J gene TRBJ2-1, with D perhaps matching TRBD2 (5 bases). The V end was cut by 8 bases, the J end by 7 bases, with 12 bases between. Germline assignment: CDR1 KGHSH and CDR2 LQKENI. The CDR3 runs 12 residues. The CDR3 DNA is TGTGCCAGCGAGGGTACGCGGAATGAGCAGTTCTTC. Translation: CASEGTRNEQFF.

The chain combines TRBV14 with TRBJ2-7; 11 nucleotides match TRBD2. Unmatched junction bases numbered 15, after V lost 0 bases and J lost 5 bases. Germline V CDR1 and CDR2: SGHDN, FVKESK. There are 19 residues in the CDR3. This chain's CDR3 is CASSQDGLAGFSVRDEQYF. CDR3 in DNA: TGTGCCAGCAGCCAAGACGGACTAGCGGGTTTCTCCGTCAGAGACGAGCAGTACTTC.

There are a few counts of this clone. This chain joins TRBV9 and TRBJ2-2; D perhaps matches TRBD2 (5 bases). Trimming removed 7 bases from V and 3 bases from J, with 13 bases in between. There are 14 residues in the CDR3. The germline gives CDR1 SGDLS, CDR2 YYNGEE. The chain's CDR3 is CASAWAEDTGELFF. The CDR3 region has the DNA TGTGCCAGCGCTTGGGCGGAGGACACCGGGGAGCTGTTTTTT.

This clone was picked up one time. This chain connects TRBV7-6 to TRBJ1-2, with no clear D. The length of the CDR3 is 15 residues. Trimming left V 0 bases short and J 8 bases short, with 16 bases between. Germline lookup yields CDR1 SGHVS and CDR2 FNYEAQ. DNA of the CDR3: TGTGCCAGCAGCTTAGCGGTCGAGAGCTATGACGGCTACACCTTC. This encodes CASSLAVESYDGYTF.

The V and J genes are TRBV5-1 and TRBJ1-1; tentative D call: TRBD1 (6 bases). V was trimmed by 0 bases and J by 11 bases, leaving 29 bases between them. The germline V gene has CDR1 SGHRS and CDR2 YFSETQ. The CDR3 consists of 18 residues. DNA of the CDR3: TGCGCCAGCAGCTTGGTCGGGATGTGGGTCCTACAGGGAGAAGTGGCTTTCTTT. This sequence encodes CASSLVGMWVLQGEVAFF.

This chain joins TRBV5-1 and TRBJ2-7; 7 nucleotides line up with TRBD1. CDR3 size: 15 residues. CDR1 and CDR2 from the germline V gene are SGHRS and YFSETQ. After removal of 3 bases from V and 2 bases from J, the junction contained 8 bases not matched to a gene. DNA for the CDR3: TGCGCCAGCAGCTCTACTACAGGGGCACCCTACGAGCAGTACTTC. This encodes CASSSTTGAPYEQYF.

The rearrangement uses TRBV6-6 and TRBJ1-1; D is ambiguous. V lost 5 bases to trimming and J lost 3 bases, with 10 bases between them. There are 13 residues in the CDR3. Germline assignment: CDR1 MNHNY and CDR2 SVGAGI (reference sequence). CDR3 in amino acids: CASSPYVDTEAFF. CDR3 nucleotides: TGTGCCAGCAGTCCCTATGTGGACACTGAAGCTTTCTTT.

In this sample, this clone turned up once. The CDR3 protein is CASSGLFAGGLFPSYNEQFF. The DNA of the CDR3 is TGTGCCAGCAGTGGACTCTTCGCGGGAGGTCTTTTCCCGTCCTACAATGAGCAGTTCTTC. V gene TRBV2 combines with J gene TRBJ2-1; 8 bases match TRBD2. CDR3 length: 20 amino acids. CDR1 and CDR2 from the germline V gene are SNHLY and FYNNEI. J gave up 1 base and V 4 bases, and 18 bases lay outside the gene matches.

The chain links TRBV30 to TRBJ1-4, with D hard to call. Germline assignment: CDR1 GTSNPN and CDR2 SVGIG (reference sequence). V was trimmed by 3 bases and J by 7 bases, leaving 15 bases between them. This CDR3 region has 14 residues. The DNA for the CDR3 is TGTGCCTGGAGCGGGATAGGCTGGGTTGAAAAACTGTTTTTT. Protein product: CAWSGIGWVEKLFF.